This entry describes one TCR beta chain. This sample stems from a study of blood T cells in healthy people across ages. Germline V gene sequence: CDR1 MNHEY, CDR2 SMNVEV (reference sequence). V dropped 8 bases and J dropped 4; count of bases not matched to a gene: 8. The CDR3 runs 16 residues. With a J-beta primer mix and a sample-barcoded 5' primer, a second PCR ran about 7 to 11 cycles. TCRdb passed the 5' RACE reads through MiXCR, listing each CDR3 protein once. The sample has 1.5 million to 2 million distinct CDR3 sequences, around half seen once; the top ten hold over 2%. V and J are TRBV27 and TRBJ1-6, with 10 bases that match TRBD1. Input material: blood. The sequence was obtained from a woman between 40 and 50 years old in good health. The CDR3 protein is CASGLTGGRYNSPLHF. CDR3 bases: TGTGCCAGCGGACTGACAGGGGGCCGTTATAATTCACCCCTCCACTTT.